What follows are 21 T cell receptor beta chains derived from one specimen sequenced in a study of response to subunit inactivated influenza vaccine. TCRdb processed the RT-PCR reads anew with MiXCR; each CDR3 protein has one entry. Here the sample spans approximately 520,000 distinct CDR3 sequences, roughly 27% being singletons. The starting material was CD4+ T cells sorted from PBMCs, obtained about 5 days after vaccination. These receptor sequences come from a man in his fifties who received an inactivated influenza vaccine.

DNA for the CDR3: TGCGCCAGCAGCCCGGGACAGAGACTAGCGGTAGGCTACGAGCAGTACTTC. It yields the protein CASSPGQRLAVGYEQYF. This chain joins TRBV5-1 and TRBJ2-7; 9 bases map to TRBD2. The germline V gene encodes CDR1 SGHRS and CDR2 YFSETQ. The ends lost 4 bases at V and 3 bases at J; junction bases unmatched: 14. The CDR3 runs 17 residues.

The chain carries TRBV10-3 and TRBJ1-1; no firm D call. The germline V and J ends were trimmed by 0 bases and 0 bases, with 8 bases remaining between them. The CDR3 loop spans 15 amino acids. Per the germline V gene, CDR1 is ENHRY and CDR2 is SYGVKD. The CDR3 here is CAISESRALNTEAFF. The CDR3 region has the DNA TGTGCCATCAGTGAGTCGAGGGCCCTGAACACTGAAGCTTTCTTT.

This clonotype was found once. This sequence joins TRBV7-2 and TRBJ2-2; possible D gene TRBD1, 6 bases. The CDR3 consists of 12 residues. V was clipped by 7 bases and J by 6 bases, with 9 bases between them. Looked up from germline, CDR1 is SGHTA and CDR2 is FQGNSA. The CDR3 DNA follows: TGTGCCAGCAACGACAGGTCCGGGGAGCTGTTTTTT. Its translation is CASNDRSGELFF. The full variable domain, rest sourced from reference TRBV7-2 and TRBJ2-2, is GAGVSQSPSNKVTEKGKDVELRCDPISGHTALYWYRQSLGQGLEFLIYFQGNSAPDKSGLPSDRFSAERTGGSVSTLTIQRTQQEDSAVYLCASNDRSGELFFGEGSRLTVL.

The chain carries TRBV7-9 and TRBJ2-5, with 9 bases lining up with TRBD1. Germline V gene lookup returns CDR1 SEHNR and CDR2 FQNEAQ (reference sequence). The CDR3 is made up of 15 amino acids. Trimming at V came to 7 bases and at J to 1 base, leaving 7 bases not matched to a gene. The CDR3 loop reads CASTSTGGSQETQYF. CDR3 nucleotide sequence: TGTGCCAGCACCTCGACAGGGGGTTCCCAAGAGACCCAGTACTTC.

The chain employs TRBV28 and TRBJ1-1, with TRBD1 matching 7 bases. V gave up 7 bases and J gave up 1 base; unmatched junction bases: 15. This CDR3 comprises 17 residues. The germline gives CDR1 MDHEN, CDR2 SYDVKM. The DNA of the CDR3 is TGTGCCAGCACCGGAGACAGGGAGGGTTGGGAGAACACTGAAGCTTTCTTT. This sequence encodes CASTGDREGWENTEAFF.

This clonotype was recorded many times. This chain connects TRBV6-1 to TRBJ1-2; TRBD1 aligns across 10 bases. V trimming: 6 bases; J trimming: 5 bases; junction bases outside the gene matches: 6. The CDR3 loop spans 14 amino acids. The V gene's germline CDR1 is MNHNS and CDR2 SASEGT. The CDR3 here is CASSLRDRGYGYTF. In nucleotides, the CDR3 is TGTGCCAGCAGCCTCCGGGACAGGGGTTATGGCTACACCTTC.

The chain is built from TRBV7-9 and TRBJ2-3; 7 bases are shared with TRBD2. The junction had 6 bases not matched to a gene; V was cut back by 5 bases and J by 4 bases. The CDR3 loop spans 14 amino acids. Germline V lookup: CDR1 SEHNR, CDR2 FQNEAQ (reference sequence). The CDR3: CASSLGLDPDTQYF. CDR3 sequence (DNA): TGTGCCAGCAGCCTCGGACTAGACCCAGATACGCAGTATTTT.

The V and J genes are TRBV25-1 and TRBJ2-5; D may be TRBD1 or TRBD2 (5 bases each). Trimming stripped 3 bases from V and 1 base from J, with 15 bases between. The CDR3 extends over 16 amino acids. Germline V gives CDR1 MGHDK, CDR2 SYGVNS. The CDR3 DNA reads TGTGCCAGCAGTGATGTACGGTGGGGGACCCAAGAGACCCAGTACTTC. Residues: CASSDVRWGTQETQYF.

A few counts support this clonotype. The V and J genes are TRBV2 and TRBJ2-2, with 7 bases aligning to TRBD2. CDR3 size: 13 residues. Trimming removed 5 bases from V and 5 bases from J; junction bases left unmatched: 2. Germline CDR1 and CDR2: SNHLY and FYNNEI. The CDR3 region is CASSWDYTGELFF. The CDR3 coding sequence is TGTGCCAGCAGTTGGGACTATACCGGGGAGCTGTTTTTT.

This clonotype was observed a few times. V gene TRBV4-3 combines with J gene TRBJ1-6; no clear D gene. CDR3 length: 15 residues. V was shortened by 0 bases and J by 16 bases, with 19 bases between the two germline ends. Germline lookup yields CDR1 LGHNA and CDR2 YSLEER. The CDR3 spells CASSQDQYRTLGLHF. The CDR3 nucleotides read TGCGCCAGCAGCCAAGATCAGTATAGAACCCTGGGACTCCACTTT.

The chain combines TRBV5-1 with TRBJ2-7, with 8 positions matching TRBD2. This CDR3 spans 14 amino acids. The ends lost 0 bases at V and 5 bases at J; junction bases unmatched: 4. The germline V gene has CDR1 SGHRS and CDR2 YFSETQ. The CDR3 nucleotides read TGCGCCAGCAGCTTGGGAGCGGGAGTCAACGAGCAGTACTTC. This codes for CASSLGAGVNEQYF.

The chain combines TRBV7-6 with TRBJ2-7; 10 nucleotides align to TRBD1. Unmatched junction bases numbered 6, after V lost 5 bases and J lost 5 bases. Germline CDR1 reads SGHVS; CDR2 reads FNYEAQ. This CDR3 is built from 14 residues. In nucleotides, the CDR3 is TGTGCCAGCAGCAAAGGGACAGGGGTACACGAGCAGTACTTC. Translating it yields CASSKGTGVHEQYF.

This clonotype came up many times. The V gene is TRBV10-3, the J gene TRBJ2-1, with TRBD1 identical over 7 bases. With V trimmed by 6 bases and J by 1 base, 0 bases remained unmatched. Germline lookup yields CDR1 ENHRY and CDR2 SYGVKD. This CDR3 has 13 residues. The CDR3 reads CAIRDRSYNEQFF. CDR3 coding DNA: TGTGCCATCAGGGACAGGTCCTACAATGAGCAGTTCTTC.

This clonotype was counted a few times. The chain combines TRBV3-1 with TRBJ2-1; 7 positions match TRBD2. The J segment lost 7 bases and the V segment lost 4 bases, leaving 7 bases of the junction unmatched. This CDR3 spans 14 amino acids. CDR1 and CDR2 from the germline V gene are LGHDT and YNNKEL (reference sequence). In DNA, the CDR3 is TGTGCCAGCAGCCTTAGGGGAGGGAAGAATGAGCAGTTCTTC. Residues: CASSLRGGKNEQFF.

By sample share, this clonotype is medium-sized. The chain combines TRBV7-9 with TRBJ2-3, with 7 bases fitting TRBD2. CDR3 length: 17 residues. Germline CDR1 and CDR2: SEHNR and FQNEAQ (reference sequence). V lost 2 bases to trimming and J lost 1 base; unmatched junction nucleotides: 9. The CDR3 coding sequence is TGTGCCAGCAGCTTACCCTTTGGCGGGGGACGCACAGATACGCAGTATTTT. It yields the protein CASSLPFGGGRTDTQYF.

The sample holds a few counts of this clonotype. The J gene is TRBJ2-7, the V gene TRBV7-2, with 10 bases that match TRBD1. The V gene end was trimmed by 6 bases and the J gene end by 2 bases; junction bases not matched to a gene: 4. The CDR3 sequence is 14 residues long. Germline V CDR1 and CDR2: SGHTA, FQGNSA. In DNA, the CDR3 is TGTGCCAGCAGACAGGGACAGGGGCCCTACGAGCAGTACTTC. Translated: CASRQGQGPYEQYF.

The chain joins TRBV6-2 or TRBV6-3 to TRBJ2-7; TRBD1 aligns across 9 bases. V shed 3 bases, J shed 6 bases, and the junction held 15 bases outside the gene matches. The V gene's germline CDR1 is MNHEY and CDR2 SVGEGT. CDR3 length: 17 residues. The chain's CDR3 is CASSYYPLGQGTGEQYF. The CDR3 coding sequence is TGTGCCAGCAGTTATTATCCTCTGGGACAGGGAACGGGCGAGCAGTACTTC.

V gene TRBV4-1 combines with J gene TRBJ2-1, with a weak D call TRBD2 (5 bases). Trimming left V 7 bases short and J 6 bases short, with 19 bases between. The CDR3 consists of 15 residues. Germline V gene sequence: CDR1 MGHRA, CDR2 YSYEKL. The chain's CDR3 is CASTQEDSYCNEQFF. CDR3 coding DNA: TGCGCCAGCACCCAGGAGGACTCCTACTGCAATGAGCAGTTCTTC.

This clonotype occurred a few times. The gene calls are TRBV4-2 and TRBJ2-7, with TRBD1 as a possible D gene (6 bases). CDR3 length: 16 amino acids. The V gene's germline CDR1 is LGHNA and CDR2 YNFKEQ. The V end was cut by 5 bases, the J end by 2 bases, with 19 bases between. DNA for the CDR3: TGTGCCAGCAGCTCGAACTCGGGGACACCAACCTACGAGCAGTACTTC. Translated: CASSSNSGTPTYEQYF.

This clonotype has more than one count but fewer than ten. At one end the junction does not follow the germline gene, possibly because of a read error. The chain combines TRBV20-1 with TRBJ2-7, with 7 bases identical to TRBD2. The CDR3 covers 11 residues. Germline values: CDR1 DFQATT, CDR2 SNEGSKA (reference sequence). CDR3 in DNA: TGCAGTGCGCGCCCGGCGGGGGTACTGCACTTC. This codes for CSARPAGVLHF.

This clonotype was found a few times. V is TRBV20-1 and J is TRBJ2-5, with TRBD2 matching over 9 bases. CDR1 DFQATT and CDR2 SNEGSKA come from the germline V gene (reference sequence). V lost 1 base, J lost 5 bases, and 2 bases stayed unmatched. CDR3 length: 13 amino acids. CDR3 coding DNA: TGCAGTGCTAGAGTTCTAGCGGGGGAGACCCAGTACTTC. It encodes CSARVLAGETQYF.